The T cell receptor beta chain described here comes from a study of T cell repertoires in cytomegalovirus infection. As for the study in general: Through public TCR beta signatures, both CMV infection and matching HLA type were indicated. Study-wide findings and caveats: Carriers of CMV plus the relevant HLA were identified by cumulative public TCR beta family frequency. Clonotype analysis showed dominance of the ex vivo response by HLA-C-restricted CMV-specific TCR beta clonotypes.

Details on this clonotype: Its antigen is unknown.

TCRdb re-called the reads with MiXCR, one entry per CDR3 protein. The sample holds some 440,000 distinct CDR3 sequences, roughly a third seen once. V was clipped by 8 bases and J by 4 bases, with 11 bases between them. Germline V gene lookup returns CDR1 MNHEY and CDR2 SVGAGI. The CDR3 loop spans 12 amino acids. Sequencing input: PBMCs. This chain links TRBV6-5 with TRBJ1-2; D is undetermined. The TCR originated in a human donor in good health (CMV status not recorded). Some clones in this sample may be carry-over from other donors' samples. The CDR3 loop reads CASWEPVYGYTF. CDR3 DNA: TGTGCCAGCTGGGAGCCAGTCTATGGCTACACCTTC.